Listed here is a single T cell receptor (beta chain). This sample was included in a study of blood T cell repertoires in COVID-19. CDR3 length equals 13 residues. CDR1 is SGHNT and CDR2 is YYREEE in the germline V gene (reference sequence). V was clipped by 1 base and J by 4 bases, with 8 bases between them. Sequencing used immunoSEQ multiplex PCR; TCRdb keeps in-frame clones, though not all of them. The sample records 290,000 or so clones, roughly 80% being singletons. The rearrangement links TRBV5-4 to TRBJ1-2; D not certain. This sequence was found in a man aged 40-55 years who had been exposed to COVID-19. Sequences were obtained from PBMCs or T cells enriched from blood (not recorded which). CDR3 sequence reads: CASSLLGSYGYTF. The CDR3 coding sequence is TGTGCCAGCAGCTTGCTCGGGAGCTATGGCTACACCTTC.